A selection of T cell receptor beta chains follows, all from one sample in a study of T cells in Graves' hyperthyroidism and ophthalmopathy. MiXCR, applied by TCRdb to the multiplex PCR reads, yields one record per CDR3 protein. Counted here are 500,000 to 600,000 distinct CDR3 sequences, 46% occurring once; the ten biggest clones make up roughly 19%. Sequenced input: peripheral blood or thyroid tissue (not recorded which). All receptors come from an adult woman with Graves' disease, either hyperthyroidism or ophthalmopathy (not recorded which). Both conserved end residues are part of each CDR3. The order of the fields is CDR3 DNA, CDR3 protein, V gene, J gene, D gene, clone size. The D gene is left open where the match is weak. The size entry is marked missing in some rows and otherwise reads once, few, many or a size class.

TGCAGTGCTAGAGATTCGGCGGGAGCTCACTACGAGCAGTACTTC	CSARDSAGAHYEQYF	TRBV20-1	TRBJ2-7	TRBD2	-
TGTGCCAGCAGTGATAGCGGGCAAGAGACCCAGCATTTT	CASSDSGQETQHF	TRBV2	TRBJ1-5	-	once
TGCGCCAGCAGCTCAACTAGCGGGAGGGCGGGTGAGCAGTTCTTC	CASSSTSGRAGEQFF	TRBV5-1	TRBJ2-1	TRBD2	once
TGTGCCAGTAGTAAAGTGACAGGGAATCAGCCCCAGCATTTT	CASSKVTGNQPQHF	TRBV19	TRBJ1-5	TRBD1	-
TGTGCCAGCAGTTTTCCCCCCCCGGACAGGGAGGACTATGGCTACACCTTC	CASSFPPPDREDYGYTF	TRBV28	TRBJ1-2	TRBD1	-
TGCAGTGCTAGAGGGCAGAGCTATATCCAGCATTTT	CSARGQSYIQHF	TRBV20-1	TRBJ1-5	-	-
TGCGCCAGCAGCGAGACAGGGGCTGGGGCCAACGTCCTGACTTTC	CASSETGAGANVLTF	TRBV5-1	TRBJ2-6	TRBD1	many
TGCGCCAGCAGCTTGACTAGCGGGAGAATGGGGGAGACCCAGTACTTC	CASSLTSGRMGETQYF	TRBV5-1	TRBJ2-5	TRBD2	-
TGTGCCAGCAGCTCCGGGACAGGACCATTCTATGGCTACACCTTC	CASSSGTGPFYGYTF	TRBV7-9	TRBJ1-2	TRBD1	-
TGTGCCACCAGCAGAGTTGGGGGGAACACTGAAGCTTTCTTT	CATSRVGGNTEAFF	TRBV19	TRBJ1-1	-	few
TGTGCCAGCAGTGAGGGTCTACAAAGTGAAAAACTGTTTTTT	CASSEGLQSEKLFF	TRBV2	TRBJ1-4	-	many
TGTGCCAGCAGTTTAAAGGGGTGGCAAGGAAACACCATATATTTT	CASSLKGWQGNTIYF	TRBV25-1	TRBJ1-3	-	-
TGTGCCAGTCATCGGCAGGGGAGATACTACAATCAGCCCCAGCATTTT	CASHRQGRYYNQPQHF	TRBV19	TRBJ1-5	-	many
TGCGCCAGCAGCACCGGACACGGAAGGGAGACCCAGTACTTC	CASSTGHGRETQYF	TRBV5-1	TRBJ2-5	-	many
TGTGCCGGCAGGGGGACGGTCCGCGGGGCCCAGTACTTC	CAGRGTVRGAQYF	TRBV6-5	TRBJ2-5	-	once
TGTGCCAGCAGTGCGGGGACAGGTGAAAAACTGTTTTTT	CASSAGTGEKLFF	TRBV2	TRBJ1-4	TRBD1	-
TGTGCCAGCAGCCAAGCAGGTCAGGGTTGGTGCGAGCAGTACTTC	CASSQAGQGWCEQYF	TRBV9	TRBJ2-7	-	-